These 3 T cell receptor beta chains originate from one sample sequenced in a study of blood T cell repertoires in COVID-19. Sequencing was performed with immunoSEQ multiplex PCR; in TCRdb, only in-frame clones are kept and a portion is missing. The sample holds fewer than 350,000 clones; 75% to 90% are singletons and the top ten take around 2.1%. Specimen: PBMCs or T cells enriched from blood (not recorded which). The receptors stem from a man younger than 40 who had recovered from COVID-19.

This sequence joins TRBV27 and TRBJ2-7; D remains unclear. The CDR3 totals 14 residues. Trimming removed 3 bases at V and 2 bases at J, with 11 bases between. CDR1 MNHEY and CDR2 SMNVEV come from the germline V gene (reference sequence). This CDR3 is CASSLWAGTYEQYF. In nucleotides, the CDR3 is TGTGCCAGCAGTTTGTGGGCTGGAACCTACGAGCAGTACTTC.

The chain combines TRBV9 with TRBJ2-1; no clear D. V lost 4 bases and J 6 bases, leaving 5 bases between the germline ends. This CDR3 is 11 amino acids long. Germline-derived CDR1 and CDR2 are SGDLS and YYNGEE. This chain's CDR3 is CASSFLNEQFF. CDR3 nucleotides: TGTGCCAGCAGCTTCCTCAATGAGCAGTTCTTC.

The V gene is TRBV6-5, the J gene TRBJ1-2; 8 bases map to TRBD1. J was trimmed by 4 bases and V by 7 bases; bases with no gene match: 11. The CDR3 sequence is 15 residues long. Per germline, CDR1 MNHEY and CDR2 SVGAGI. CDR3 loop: CASTSGGSASYGYTF. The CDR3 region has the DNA TGTGCCAGCACCTCAGGGGGCTCGGCGTCCTATGGCTACACCTTC.